The sequence of this TCR beta chain was determined in a study of T cells expressing NK-cell markers. Study background: Sequencing of TCR beta repertoires drew on sorted CD3+CD56+NKG2C+, CD3+CD56+NKG2C- and CD3+CD56-NKG2C+ T cells. Study-wide results and caveats: Once again these clonotypes came out on top in the CD3+CD56-NKG2C+ fraction of a handful of donors. Roughly 6 donors had dominant NKG2C+ clonotypes that comprised about 1.0-8% of their CD8+ T cells.

TCRdb reprocessed the 5' RACE reads and keeps a single row for each CDR3 protein, giving no DNA. This sample's table reports some 600,000 distinct CDR3 sequences. As for this clonotype: What it binds is not known.

CDR3 length: 11 residues. In germline, CDR1 is SQVTM, CDR2 ANQGSEA. The chain employs TRBV29-1 and TRBJ1-2. The TCR was taken from a young man in good health. Sequencing was carried out using blood T cells: a sorted CD56 or NKG2C T cell subset, CD4+ or CD8+ T cells, or bulk PBMC T cells (not recorded which). CDR3 sequence reads: CSGVDGDGYTF.